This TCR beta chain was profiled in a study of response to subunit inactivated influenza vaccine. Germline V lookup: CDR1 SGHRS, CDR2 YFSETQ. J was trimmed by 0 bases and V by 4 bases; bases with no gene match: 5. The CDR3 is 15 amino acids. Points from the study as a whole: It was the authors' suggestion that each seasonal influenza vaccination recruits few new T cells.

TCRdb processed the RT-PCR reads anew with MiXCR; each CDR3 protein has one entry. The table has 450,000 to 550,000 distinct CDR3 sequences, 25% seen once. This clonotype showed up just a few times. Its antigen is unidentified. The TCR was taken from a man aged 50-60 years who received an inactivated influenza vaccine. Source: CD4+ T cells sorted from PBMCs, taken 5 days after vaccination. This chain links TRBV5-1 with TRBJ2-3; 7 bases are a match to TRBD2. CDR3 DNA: TGCGCCAGCAGCATTCTAGCGGAAAGCACAGATACGCAGTATTTT. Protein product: CASSILAESTDTQYF. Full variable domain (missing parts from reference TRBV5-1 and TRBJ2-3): KAGVTQTPRYLIKTRGQQVTLSCSPISGHRSVSWYQQTPGQGLQFLFEYFSETQRNKGNFPGRFSGRQFSNSRSEMNVSTLELGDSALYLCASSILAESTDTQYFGPGTRLTVL.